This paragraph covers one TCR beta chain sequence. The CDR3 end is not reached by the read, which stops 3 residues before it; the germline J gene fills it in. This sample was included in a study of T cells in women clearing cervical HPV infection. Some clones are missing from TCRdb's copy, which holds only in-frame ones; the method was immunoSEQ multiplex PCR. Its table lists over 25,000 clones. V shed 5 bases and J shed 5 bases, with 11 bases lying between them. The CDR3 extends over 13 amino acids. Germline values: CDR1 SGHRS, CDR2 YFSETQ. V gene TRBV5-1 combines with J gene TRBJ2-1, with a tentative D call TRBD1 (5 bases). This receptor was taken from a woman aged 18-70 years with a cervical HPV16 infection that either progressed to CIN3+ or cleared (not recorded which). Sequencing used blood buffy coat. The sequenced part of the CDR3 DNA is TGCGCCAGCAGTATGGGGCCCGACAATGAG. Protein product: CASSMGPDNE. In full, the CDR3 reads CASSMGPDNEQFF.